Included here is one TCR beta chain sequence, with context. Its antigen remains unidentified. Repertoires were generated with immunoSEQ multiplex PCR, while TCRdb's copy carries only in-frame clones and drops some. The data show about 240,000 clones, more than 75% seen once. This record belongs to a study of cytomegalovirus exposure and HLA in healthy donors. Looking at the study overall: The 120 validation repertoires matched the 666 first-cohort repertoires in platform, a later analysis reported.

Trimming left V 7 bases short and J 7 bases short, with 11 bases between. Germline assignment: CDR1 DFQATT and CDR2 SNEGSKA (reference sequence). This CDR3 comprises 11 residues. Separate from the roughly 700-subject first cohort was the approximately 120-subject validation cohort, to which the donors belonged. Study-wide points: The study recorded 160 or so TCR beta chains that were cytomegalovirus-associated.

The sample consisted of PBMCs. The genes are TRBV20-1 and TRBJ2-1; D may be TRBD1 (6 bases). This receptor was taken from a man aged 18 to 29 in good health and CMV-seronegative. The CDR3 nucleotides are TGCAGTGGCGACCAGGGGAATGAGCAGTTCTTC. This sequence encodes CSGDQGNEQFF.